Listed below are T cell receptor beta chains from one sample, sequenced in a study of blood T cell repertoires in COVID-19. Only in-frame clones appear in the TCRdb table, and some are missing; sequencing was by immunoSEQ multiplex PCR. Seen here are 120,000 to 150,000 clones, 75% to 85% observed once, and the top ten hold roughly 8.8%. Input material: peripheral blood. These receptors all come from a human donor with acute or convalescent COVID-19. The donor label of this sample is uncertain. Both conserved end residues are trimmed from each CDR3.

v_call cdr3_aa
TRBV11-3 ASSFGSSGGEETQY
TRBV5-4 ASSLGGTTNYGYT
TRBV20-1 SASRQQATNEKLF
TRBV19 ASSTPDRNTEAF
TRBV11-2 ASSLIMRAEKLF
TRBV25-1 ASSDLGTGTYNEQF
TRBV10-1 ASSGGTSQTQY
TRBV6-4 ASSAPGLNTGNTIY
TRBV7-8 ASSLGTGVSGNTIY
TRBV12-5 ASGLELREAF
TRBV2 ASKGGSGHSPLH
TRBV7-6 ASSLGPGTAKYGYT
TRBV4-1 ASSLGGWETQY
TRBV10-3 AISETLGQVGYT
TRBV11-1 ASSFHRSDTQY
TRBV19 ASSISSGGGEKLF
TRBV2 ATQEAAGELF
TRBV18 ASSPGQGMNTEAF
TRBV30 AWNLRGGYGYT
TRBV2 ASFPGLDYEQY
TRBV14 ASSQNRGHTGELF
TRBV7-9 ASSRLSGGSTDTQY
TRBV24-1 ATSEPDRNYGYT
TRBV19 ASSVRGQGYGYT
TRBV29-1 SVSGVREMNTEAF